What follows are 2 T cell receptor beta chains derived from one specimen sequenced in a study of T cells after yellow fever vaccination. TCRdb ran MiXCR on the 5' RACE reads and lists one entry per CDR3 protein. The data contain around 330,000 distinct CDR3 sequences, approximately 3.8% of them singletons. Sequencing used PBMCs, obtained on the day of the yellow fever booster vaccination. The receptors were gathered from a man aged 18 to 35 who received the YFV17D yellow fever vaccine.

This clonotype was detected ten times or more. V gene TRBV28 combines with J gene TRBJ1-2; D remains ambiguous. CDR1 and CDR2 from the germline V gene are MDHEN and SYDVKM. V was cut by 5 bases and J by 4 bases, with 5 bases left in between. This CDR3 region has 11 residues. CDR3 DNA: TGTGCCAGCAGTCCCTCCTATGGCTACACCTTC. This codes for CASSPSYGYTF.

The chain joins TRBV4-3 to TRBJ1-4; D remains unclear. V was pared by 1 base and J by 4 bases, with 7 bases between. Looked up from germline, CDR1 is LGHNA and CDR2 is YSLEER. The CDR3 covers 14 residues. The CDR3 loop is CASSQGVINEKLFF. Here the CDR3 DNA reads TGCGCCAGCAGCCAAGGGGTAATTAATGAAAAACTGTTTTTT.